A selection of T cell receptor beta chains follows, all from one sample in a study of identical twins. Using its own MiXCR run on the 5' RACE reads, TCRdb lists one record per CDR3 protein. Among some 1,700,000 distinct CDR3 sequences listed, roughly a third were seen once. Material for sequencing was cord blood. The receptors originated from a newborn girl in good health. The CDR3 runs from the conserved cysteine through the conserved F or W.

V gene,J gene,CDR3 protein
TRBV24-1,TRBJ1-5,CATNGGQHNQPQHF
TRBV20-1,TRBJ2-1,CSVSSPPGQAYSYNEQFF
TRBV12-3/TRBV12-4,TRBJ1-1,CASSFLHGEGAFF
TRBV11-2,TRBJ1-2,CASSDYRDNYGYTF
TRBV5-6,TRBJ2-1,CASSFRSRSYDEQFF
TRBV6-6,TRBJ1-2,CASSWGPDRDRHGYTF
TRBV20-1,TRBJ2-7,CSARETPGPMCEQYF
TRBV4-1,TRBJ2-1,CASSHPGTRSYNEQFF
TRBV12-3/TRBV12-4,TRBJ2-2,CASSSTSTGELFF
TRBV7-2,TRBJ2-3,CASSLNQRGGADTQYF
TRBV5-1,TRBJ2-5,CASSLAGLAGGRYQETQYF
TRBV3-1,TRBJ1-4,CASTAGGRYEKLFF
TRBV20-1,.,CSARGIGATCEQYF
TRBV7-2,TRBJ2-7,CASSLASGQVTYEQYF
TRBV7-2,TRBJ2-6,CASSLDKPSGANVLTF
TRBV12-3/TRBV12-4,TRBJ2-3,CASSGVGGTDTHYF
TRBV20-1,TRBJ2-3,CSASGARPTDTQYF
TRBV25-1,TRBJ2-7,CASSDLTYEQYF
TRBV20-1,TRBJ2-2,CSASAATNTGELFF
TRBV12-3/TRBV12-4,TRBJ2-5,CASSPWTGGAGETHYF
TRBV29-1,TRBJ1-2,CSVFGTGWGSYGYTF
TRBV3-1,TRBJ1-2,CASSHLGDRENYGYTF
TRBV5-1,.,CASSLDRVKYEQYF
TRBV12-3/TRBV12-4,TRBJ1-1,CASSPDRVEGEAFF
TRBV7-9,TRBJ2-1,CASSLVGRISYNEQFF
TRBV20-1,TRBJ2-5,CSAILAGEETQYF
TRBV27,TRBJ2-2,CAILAVTGELFF
TRBV2,TRBJ2-5,CASSEQGGDQETLYF